The rows below give T cell receptor beta chains drawn from one sample of a study of T cells in Graves' hyperthyroidism and ophthalmopathy. TCRdb used MiXCR to reprocess the multiplex PCR reads, holding one entry per CDR3 protein. The data hold around 600,000 distinct CDR3 sequences, with about 14% observed a single time. Material for sequencing was blood. The receptors here all came from a woman aged 50 to 60 with Graves' ophthalmopathy. CDR3s include the opening cysteine and the closing phenylalanine or tryptophan. Each record gives: V gene, D gene, clone size, J gene, CDR3 protein, CDR3 DNA. The D gene is left open where the match is weak. The listing skips clone size in some rows; elsewhere it reads once, few, many or a size class.

TRBV11-2	.	.	TRBJ2-7	CASSLDRGNHEQYF	TGTGCCAGCAGCTTAGACAGGGGAAATCACGAGCAGTACTTC
TRBV7-2	TRBD2	many	TRBJ2-1	CASSDQRTSGSMNEQFF	TGTGCCAGCAGCGACCAAAGGACTAGCGGGAGTATGAATGAGCAGTTCTTC
TRBV30	.	many	TRBJ2-1	CAWNSGGNEQFF	TGTGCCTGGAATTCTGGAGGGAATGAGCAGTTCTTC
TRBV6-2/TRBV6-3	.	.	TRBJ2-1	CASSYSTTTYNEQFF	TGTGCCAGCAGTTACTCGACTACTACCTACAATGAGCAGTTCTTC
TRBV7-7	TRBD2	many	TRBJ2-1	CASSTHAGEYNEQFF	TGTGCTAGCAGCACCCATGCGGGGGAATACAATGAGCAGTTCTTC
TRBV5-1	.	.	TRBJ1-3	CASSVRRGNTIYF	TGCGCCAGCAGCGTGAGACGAGGAAACACCATATATTTT
TRBV4-1	TRBD1	few	TRBJ2-1	CASSQGRTGYNEQFF	TGCGCCAGCAGCCAAGGGCGGACAGGTTACAATGAGCAGTTCTTC
TRBV7-9	.	many	TRBJ2-3	CASIGTRLRTDTQYF	TGTGCCAGCATCGGGACCCGGCTTCGCACAGATACGCAGTATTTT
TRBV18	.	many	TRBJ2-7	CASSPLTGYEQYF	TGTGCCAGCTCACCCCTAACAGGCTACGAGCAGTACTTC
TRBV3-1	TRBD1	many	TRBJ1-5	CASSQKAGTGIGNQPQHF	TGTGCCAGCAGCCAAAAAGCCGGGACAGGGATAGGCAATCAGCCCCAGCATTTT
TRBV12-3/TRBV12-4	.	many	TRBJ2-2	CASSPTGTENTGELFF	TGTGCCAGCAGTCCTACCGGGACGGAAAACACCGGGGAGCTGTTTTTT
TRBV10-3	.	.	TRBJ2-2	CAISHYTGELFF	TGTGCCATCAGTCATTACACCGGGGAGCTGTTTTTT
TRBV28	.	few	TRBJ1-3	CASGTLRLGNTIYF	TGTGCCAGCGGGACGCTCCGCCTCGGAAACACCATATATTTT
TRBV2	.	few	TRBJ1-5	CASRRAASNQPQHF	TGTGCCAGCCGCAGGGCGGCTAGCAATCAGCCCCAGCATTTT
TRBV3-1	TRBD2	.	TRBJ2-5	CASSQPGLGRETQYF	TGTGCCAGCAGCCAACCGGGACTAGGAAGAGAGACCCAGTACTTC
TRBV12-3/TRBV12-4	.	few	TRBJ2-1	CASSLIDSSLSSYNEQFF	TGTGCCAGCAGTTTAATCGACTCGTCACTGAGCTCCTACAATGAGCAGTTCTTC
TRBV2	TRBD1	.	TRBJ1-1	CASRPPGQGAQAFF	TGTGCCAGCAGACCCCCGGGACAGGGGGCTCAAGCTTTCTTT
TRBV5-1	.	many	TRBJ2-7	CASSPGGQRRYEQYF	TGCGCCAGCAGCCCTGGTGGGCAGCGGAGGTACGAGCAGTACTTC
TRBV9	.	.	TRBJ2-2	CASSVPKGEEVWTGELFF	TGTGCCAGCAGCGTCCCCAAGGGAGAGGAGGTTTGGACCGGGGAGCTGTTTTTT
TRBV20-1	TRBD2	many	TRBJ2-3	CSARGVSGNTDTQYF	TGCAGTGCTAGGGGGGTTAGCGGGAACACAGATACGCAGTATTTT
TRBV4-1	TRBD2	many	TRBJ2-5	CASSRTSRDQETQYF	TGCGCCAGCAGCCGGACTAGCCGGGACCAAGAGACCCAGTACTTC
TRBV29-1	.	.	TRBJ2-1	CSVQWSGGPFF	TGCAGCGTTCAGTGGTCTGGCGGTCCGTTCTTC
TRBV9	TRBD2	.	TRBJ2-1	CASSPSPSGAYNEQFF	TGTGCCAGCAGCCCGAGCCCTAGCGGGGCCTACAATGAGCAGTTCTTC
TRBV6-1	TRBD1	.	TRBJ2-7	CASSHYRGAYEQYF	TGTGCCAGCAGCCACTACAGGGGGGCCTACGAGCAGTACTTC
TRBV5-4	.	.	TRBJ2-7	CASSRGLGRYEQYF	TGTGCCAGCAGCAGGGGCCTTGGGCGCTACGAGCAGTACTTC
TRBV7-2	.	once	TRBJ1-5	CVSSPPGWGLNSNQPQHF	TGTGTCAGCAGCCCCCCCGGGTGGGGACTGAATAGCAATCAGCCCCAGCATTTT
TRBV28	TRBD1	few	TRBJ1-4	CASRSFRDRLYNEKLFF	TGTGCCAGCAGGTCCTTCCGGGACAGACTCTATAATGAAAAACTGTTTTTT
TRBV20-1	TRBD2	many	TRBJ2-2	CSARDPQTSVTGELFF	TGCAGTGCTAGAGATCCCCAGACTAGCGTCACCGGGGAGCTGTTTTTT
TRBV6-2/TRBV6-3	TRBD2	many	TRBJ2-5	CASSYRLAAQETQYF	TGTGCCAGCAGTTACCGGCTAGCGGCACAAGAGACCCAGTACTTC
TRBV28	.	many	TRBJ2-1	CASKPGGSSYNEQFF	TGTGCCAGCAAACCCGGAGGTAGTTCCTACAATGAGCAGTTCTTC
TRBV5-4	TRBD2	.	TRBJ2-1	CASSLPGTINNEQFF	TGTGCCAGCAGCTTACCCGGGACTATTAACAATGAGCAGTTCTTC
TRBV5-1	TRBD1	many	TRBJ2-1	CASSPQDREQFF	TGCGCCAGCAGCCCCCAGGACAGGGAGCAGTTCTTC
TRBV7-3	TRBD1	.	TRBJ2-7	CASSFSGTGFYEQYF	TGTGCCAGCAGCTTCTCCGGGACAGGGTTCTACGAGCAGTACTTC
TRBV20-1	.	few	TRBJ1-1	CSAPITADTEAFF	TGCAGTGCCCCAATAACGGCGGACACTGAAGCTTTCTTT
TRBV6-6	TRBD1	.	TRBJ2-3	CASSYSTGTGFNTDTQYF	TGTGCCAGCAGTTACTCGACCGGGACAGGGTTTAACACAGATACGCAGTATTTT
TRBV28	.	many	TRBJ2-7	CASSLHGNYYEQYF	TGTGCCAGCAGTTTACACGGGAACTATTACGAGCAGTACTTC
TRBV28	.	few	TRBJ2-7	CANSGGEGGSYEQYF	TGTGCCAACTCGGGCGGTGAGGGGGGATCCTACGAGCAGTACTTC
TRBV7-9	.	.	TRBJ1-6	CASSLGSIHHSPLHF	TGTGCCAGCAGCTTAGGTTCCATACACCATTCACCCCTCCACTTT
TRBV18	TRBD1	many	TRBJ2-1	CASSPTGRQGIDDEQFF	TGTGCCAGCTCACCTACAGGGAGACAGGGTATTGACGATGAGCAGTTCTTC
TRBV3-2	.	.	TRBJ1-2	CASSQDQGTEGYGYTF	TGTGCCAGCAGCCAAGATCAGGGGACGGAGGGCTATGGCTACACCTTC
TRBV20-1	TRBD2	.	TRBJ2-7	CSAPGTSGYEQYF	TGCAGTGCTCCCGGGACTAGCGGCTACGAGCAGTACTTC
TRBV5-1	TRBD1	few	TRBJ1-1	CASSLRTPGTATEAFF	TGCGCCAGCAGCTTGAGGACCCCCGGGACAGCAACTGAAGCTTTCTTT
TRBV6-2/TRBV6-3	.	.	TRBJ1-1	CASSYPLGVLNTEAFF	TGTGCCAGCAGTTACCCACTTGGAGTCTTGAACACTGAAGCTTTCTTT
TRBV28	TRBD2	many	TRBJ2-7	CASSPGLAERSHEQYF	TGTGCCAGCAGTCCCGGACTAGCGGAGAGGTCCCACGAGCAGTACTTC
TRBV10-3	TRBD1	many	TRBJ2-2	CAISGQGATGELFF	TGTGCCATCTCTGGACAGGGGGCGACCGGGGAGCTGTTTTTT
TRBV7-2	.	many	TRBJ2-7	CASSPRPPVGNYEQYF	TGTGCCAGCAGCCCGAGACCTCCCGTGGGGAACTACGAGCAGTACTTC
TRBV4-1	.	.	TRBJ1-1	CASSQGALAAFF	TGCGCCAGCAGCCAGGGAGCTTTGGCAGCTTTCTTT
TRBV6-5	TRBD1	.	TRBJ2-5	CAGSTPGQGGETQYF	TGTGCCGGCAGTACCCCGGGACAGGGGGGAGAGACCCAGTACTTC
TRBV18	.	many	TRBJ1-2	CASSPSGDGYTF	TGTGCCAGCTCACCATCAGGGGATGGCTACACCTTC
TRBV18	.	many	TRBJ2-7	CASSRGVYEQYF	TGTGCCAGCTCACGGGGAGTCTACGAGCAGTACTTC
TRBV13	.	many	TRBJ1-1	CASSLGEDEAFF	TGTGCCAGCAGCTTAGGGGAAGATGAAGCTTTCTTT